The sequence of this T cell receptor beta chain was determined in a study of response to subunit inactivated influenza vaccine. This clonotype was counted a few times. The antigen is not known. TCRdb fed the RT-PCR reads into MiXCR, producing one record per CDR3 protein. The sample holds about 520,000 distinct CDR3 sequences, 25% seen once. Germline V gene data show CDR1 as MNHNS and CDR2 as SASEGT. Trimming took off 6 bases at V and 3 bases at J, with 15 bases between the two ends. The CDR3 loop spans 14 amino acids. Study-wide findings and caveats: Few additional T cells are recruited per seasonal influenza vaccination, authors suggested.

Sequenced material: CD4+ T cells sorted from PBMCs, taken around 5 days after vaccination. This TCR was sampled from a man aged 45-65 years who received an inactivated influenza vaccine. V gene TRBV6-1 combines with J gene TRBJ2-7; possibly TRBD1 for D (6 bases). The CDR3 DNA is TGTGCCAGCAGGCCACAGGGAAACGACTACGAGCAGTACTTC. Residues: CASRPQGNDYEQYF.